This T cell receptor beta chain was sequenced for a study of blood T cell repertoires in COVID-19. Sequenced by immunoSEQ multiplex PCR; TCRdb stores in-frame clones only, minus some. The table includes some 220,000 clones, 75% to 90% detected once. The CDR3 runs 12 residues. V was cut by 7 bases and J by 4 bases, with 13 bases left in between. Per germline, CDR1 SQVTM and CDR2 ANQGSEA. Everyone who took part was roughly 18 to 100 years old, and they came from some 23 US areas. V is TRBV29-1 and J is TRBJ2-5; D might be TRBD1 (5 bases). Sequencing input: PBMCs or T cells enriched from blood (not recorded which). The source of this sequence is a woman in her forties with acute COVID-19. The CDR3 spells CSASGRGETQYF. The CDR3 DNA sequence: TGCAGCGCATCAGGGCGAGGAGAGACCCAGTACTTC.